These T cell receptor beta chains were read from a single sample in a study of identical twins. From the 5' RACE reads, TCRdb called clonotypes with MiXCR, one entry per CDR3 protein. The table lists fewer than 500,000 distinct CDR3 sequences, more than 13% of them singletons. The sample was also linked to a second study, of yellow fever vaccine responses in identical twins.

Sequencing was carried out using CD4+ T cells sorted from blood. These receptors were taken from a woman between 18 and 29 years old in good health. Each CDR3 is given with its conserved first and last residue. A D gene is named only where the DNA matches it firmly. Rows may omit the clone size; those that give it use once, few, many or a size class.

j_call d_call clone_size v_call cdr3_aa cdr3_nt
TRBJ2-2 NA NA TRBV27 CASSVSWVDTGELFF TGTGCCAGCAGCGTTTCATGGGTGGACACCGGGGAGCTGTTTTTT
TRBJ1-4 NA few TRBV7-9 CASRGFSNEKLFF TGTGCCAGCAGGGGGTTTTCTAATGAAAAACTGTTTTTT
TRBJ2-1 NA NA TRBV11-2 CASTPPSLSYNEQFF TGTGCCAGCACCCCCCCCAGCCTTTCCTACAATGAGCAGTTCTTC
TRBJ2-6 NA few TRBV30 CAWSETSGANVLTF TGTGCCTGGAGTGAAACCTCTGGGGCCAACGTCCTGACTTTC
TRBJ2-7 TRBD2 few TRBV5-1 CASSLAGDAAYEQYF TGCGCCAGCAGTCTGGCGGGGGACGCGGCCTACGAGCAGTACTTC
TRBJ2-7 NA NA TRBV12-3/TRBV12-4 CASSPRLRNPTYEQYF TGTGCCAGCAGTCCCCGCCTAAGAAACCCAACCTACGAGCAGTACTTC
TRBJ1-6 NA few TRBV20-1 CSAQDRFESPLHF TGCAGTGCTCAAGACAGGTTCGAGTCACCCCTCCACTTT
TRBJ2-1 NA many TRBV5-5 CASSLSGTLSYNEQFF TGTGCCAGCAGTCTCTCCGGGACACTCTCCTACAATGAGCAGTTCTTC
TRBJ1-1 NA NA TRBV20-1 CSARGFREEAFF TGCAGTGCTAGGGGTTTCAGGGAGGAAGCTTTCTTT
TRBJ2-7 NA few TRBV7-2 CASSLPLGQTSRNEQYF TGTGCCAGCAGCTTACCCCTGGGACAAACTAGCCGGAACGAGCAGTACTTC
TRBJ2-2 NA few TRBV4-3 CASSPQTPNTGELFF TGCGCCAGCAGCCCACAAACACCGAACACCGGGGAGCTGTTTTTT
TRBJ2-5 NA NA TRBV7-9 CASNKGETQYF TGTGCCAGCAACAAAGGAGAGACCCAGTACTTC
TRBJ2-2 NA few TRBV25-1 CASSGIGITGELFF TGTGCCAGCAGTGGGATTGGTATTACCGGGGAGCTGTTTTTT
TRBJ2-1 NA once TRBV4-3 CASSQGGRLFHEQFF TGCGCCAGCAGCCAAGGAGGGAGGCTGTTCCATGAGCAGTTCTTC
TRBJ2-2 NA few TRBV29-1 CSALRGTSTNTGELFF TGCAGCGCCCTTCGCGGGACATCCACGAACACCGGGGAGCTGTTTTTT
TRBJ2-3 NA few TRBV6-5 CASSYSKPVTDTQYF TGTGCCAGCAGTTACTCGAAGCCGGTGACAGATACGCAGTATTTT
TRBJ2-1 NA few TRBV20-1 CSAMYNEQFF TGCAGTGCTATGTACAATGAGCAGTTCTTC
TRBJ2-3 NA NA TRBV6-4 CASSDSIGREPGGTDTQYF TGTGCCAGCAGTGACTCGATCGGGCGCGAACCCGGGGGCACAGATACGCAGTATTTT
TRBJ2-7 NA NA TRBV19 CASSSGRNYEQYF TGTGCCAGTAGTTCCGGACGGAACTACGAGCAGTACTTC
TRBJ2-1 NA many TRBV11-2 CASSRSIRDRKFF TGTGCCAGCAGCAGAAGTATCCGGGACCGCAAGTTCTTC
TRBJ2-2 NA NA TRBV5-1 CASRQLGNTGELFF TGCGCCAGTCGACAGCTAGGAAACACCGGGGAGCTGTTTTTT
TRBJ2-5 NA NA TRBV20-1 CSASAGQETQYF TGCAGTGCTTCGGCAGGCCAAGAGACCCAGTACTTC
TRBJ1-5 NA many TRBV3-1 CASSQDLGQPQHF TGTGCCAGCAGCCAAGATTTAGGCCAGCCCCAGCATTTT
TRBJ2-3 TRBD2 once TRBV28 CASSLRWTSGTDTQYF TGTGCCAGCAGTTTAAGATGGACTAGCGGCACAGATACGCAGTATTTT
TRBJ2-5 NA NA TRBV11-2 CASSPTVAMETQYF TGTGCCAGCAGCCCAACGGTTGCTATGGAGACCCAGTACTTC
TRBJ2-7 NA many TRBV5-1 CASSFGRSYEQYF TGCGCCAGCAGCTTCGGCAGATCTTACGAGCAGTACTTC
TRBJ2-5 TRBD1 NA TRBV4-3 CASSQLYRGPWETQYF TGCGCCAGCAGCCAATTATACAGGGGGCCGTGGGAGACCCAGTACTTC
TRBJ1-4 NA NA TRBV20-1 CSAPGQPTNEKLFF TGCAGTGCCCCAGGACAGCCTACTAATGAAAAACTGTTTTTT
TRBJ2-2 NA NA TRBV6-1 CASRETGFPELFF TGTGCCAGCAGAGAGACAGGTTTTCCGGAGCTGTTTTTT
TRBJ2-1 TRBD2 NA TRBV6-1 CASRPLAGGLGYEQFF TGTGCCAGCAGACCATTAGCGGGGGGGCTGGGTTATGAGCAGTTCTTC
TRBJ2-3 NA few TRBV19 CASSIAGSTDTQYF TGTGCCAGTAGTATTGCGGGCAGCACAGATACGCAGTATTTT
TRBJ2-7 NA NA TRBV29-1 CSVRTVGYEQYF TGCAGCGTTCGGACAGTGGGCTACGAGCAGTACTTC
TRBJ2-2 TRBD2 few TRBV25-1 CASSESRGLGSGELFF TGTGCCAGCAGTGAATCCCGGGGACTAGGGTCCGGGGAGCTGTTTTTT
TRBJ2-7 NA few TRBV9 CASSVASQSYEQYF TGTGCCAGCAGCGTAGCTAGCCAGTCCTACGAGCAGTACTTC
TRBJ1-4 TRBD1 many TRBV5-1 CASSLGQGAPNEKLFF TGCGCCAGCAGCCTCGGACAGGGGGCTCCTAATGAAAAACTGTTTTTT
TRBJ2-3 TRBD2 few TRBV5-1 CASSLTSGTSDTQYF TGCGCCAGCAGCTTAACTAGCGGGACCTCAGATACGCAGTATTTT
TRBJ2-3 NA many TRBV3-1 CASSARGTDTQYF TGTGCCAGCAGCGCTCGTGGCACAGATACGCAGTATTTT
TRBJ2-7 NA NA TRBV6-2/TRBV6-3 CASSYAPSYEQYF TGTGCCAGCAGTTACGCACCGAGCTACGAGCAGTACTTC
TRBJ2-7 NA NA TRBV6-5 CASSYRSGVYYEQYF TGTGCCAGCAGTTACCGCTCCGGGGTATACTACGAGCAGTACTTC
TRBJ1-6 TRBD1 NA TRBV9 CASSTRTGNSPLHF TGTGCCAGCAGCACCCGGACAGGAAATTCACCCCTCCACTTT
TRBJ2-3 TRBD1 many TRBV20-1 CSARADGTGVGDTQYF TGCAGTGCTAGAGCAGACGGGACAGGCGTTGGAGATACGCAGTATTTT
TRBJ2-5 TRBD1 few TRBV19 CASSTSDRAEETQYF TGTGCCAGTAGTACGTCGGACAGGGCAGAAGAGACCCAGTACTTC
TRBJ2-3 NA NA TRBV11-2 CASSLLARRRGPPDTQYF TGTGCCAGCAGCCTTTTAGCTCGTCGGCGGGGGCCCCCAGATACGCAGTATTTT
TRBJ2-3 TRBD2 NA TRBV18 CASSPLYTTSGGSTDTQYF TGTGCCAGCTCACCACTCTATACGACTAGCGGGGGGTCGACAGATACGCAGTATTTT
TRBJ2-5 NA NA TRBV4-3 CASSPRATQYF TGCGCCAGCAGCCCTAGAGCGACCCAGTACTTC
TRBJ2-4 NA few TRBV11-1 CASSLAKLVPPLAKNIQYF TGTGCCAGCAGCTTAGCTAAATTGGTCCCTCCCTTAGCCAAAAACATTCAGTACTTC
TRBJ2-5 TRBD2 NA TRBV20-1 CSARSGGPQETQYF TGCAGTGCCAGAAGCGGGGGGCCCCAAGAGACCCAGTACTTC
TRBJ2-3 TRBD1 NA TRBV28 CASSPWDRVGDTQYF TGTGCCAGCAGTCCCTGGGACAGGGTAGGAGATACGCAGTATTTT
TRBJ2-7 NA many TRBV12-3/TRBV12-4 CASSFKGVQQYF TGTGCCAGCAGTTTTAAGGGGGTTCAGCAGTACTTC
TRBJ1-6 NA few TRBV5-1 CASSLLAGANSPLHF TGCGCCAGCAGCTTGTTGGCAGGGGCGAATTCACCCCTCCACTTT
TRBJ2-2 TRBD1 many TRBV12-3/TRBV12-4 CASSRDSMNTGELFF TGTGCCAGCAGTAGGGACAGCATGAACACCGGGGAGCTGTTTTTT
TRBJ2-2 TRBD1 NA TRBV6-1 CASSEVTGQGIIGELFF TGTGCCAGCAGTGAAGTTACGGGACAGGGGATCATCGGGGAGCTGTTTTTT
TRBJ1-1 TRBD1 NA TRBV12-3/TRBV12-4 CASSPKGQLNTEAFF TGTGCCAGCAGCCCCAAGGGACAGCTGAACACTGAAGCTTTCTTT
TRBJ2-1 TRBD1 NA TRBV5-1 CASYPGTGSREQFF TGCGCCAGCTACCCCGGGACAGGGAGTCGTGAGCAGTTCTTC
TRBJ1-2 TRBD1 few TRBV2 CASKTGVVYGYTF TGTGCCAGCAAGACAGGGGTTGTCTATGGCTACACCTTC